Listed here is a single TCR beta chain. Primed by a sample-barcoded 5' primer and a J-beta primer mix, a second PCR proceeded for roughly 7 to 11 cycles. TCRdb passed the 5' RACE reads through MiXCR, listing each CDR3 protein once. This table has about 1 million distinct CDR3 sequences, about 25% appearing once. V was pared by 0 bases and J by 1 base, with 12 bases between. This CDR3 is 15 amino acids long. Germline V gives CDR1 SQVTM, CDR2 ANQGSEA. The data were taken from a study of blood T cells in healthy people across ages. The same sample was also used in a study of T cells of mothers and their children.

The receptor was derived from a girl aged 2-9 years in good health. The chain uses TRBV29-1 and TRBJ2-5, with unresolved D. The sample was blood. The CDR3 DNA reads TGCAGCGTTGAAGATTATCTGGAGCCCCAAGAGACCCAGTACTTC. It specifies CSVEDYLEPQETQYF. The full variable domain, completed using reference TRBV29-1 and TRBJ2-5, is SAVISQKPSRDICQRGTSLTIQCQVDSQVTMMFWYRQQPGQSLTLIATANQGSEATYESGFVIDKFPISRPNLTFSTLTVSNMSPEDSSIYLCSVEDYLEPQETQYFGPGTRLLVL.